This T cell receptor beta chain was captured in a study of blood T cell repertoires in COVID-19. Overall study: Both acute and convalescent COVID-19 samples were obtained from the United States, Italy and Spain.

Authors' analysis steps: Nucleated cell number was recorded as an estimate derived from reference gene primer amplification. The table came from immunoSEQ multiplex PCR; TCRdb's copy has only in-frame clones and leaves some out. V and J calls and clone size follow that table, whereas D and trimming were derived from the DNA. The data contain about 140,000 clones, approximately 86% of them singletons. Germline V CDR1 and CDR2: SGDLS, YYNGEE. V was pared by 0 bases and J by 5 bases, with 14 bases between. The CDR3 spans 15 residues. The clonotype comes from a woman aged 35 to 49 who had recovered from COVID-19. The gene calls are TRBV9 and TRBJ1-1; D is ambiguous. The sample consisted of PBMCs or T cells enriched from blood (not recorded which). CDR3 residues: CASSVVEGSVTEAFF. The DNA of the CDR3 is TGTGCCAGCAGCGTAGTGGAGGGATCAGTGACTGAAGCTTTCTTT. Drawing the rest from reference TRBV9 and TRBJ1-1, the complete variable domain is DSGVTQTPKHLITATGQRVTLRCSPRSGDLSVYWYQQSLDQGLQFLIQYYNGEERAKGNILERFSAQQFPDLHSELNLSSLELGDSALYFCASSVVEGSVTEAFFGQGTRLTVV.